This T cell receptor beta chain is drawn from a study of radiotherapy plus CTLA-4 blockade in lung cancer. Using immunoSEQ multiplex PCR, the repertoire was profiled, and TCRdb retains in-frame clones only, with some absent. Of 42,000 or so clones in the sample, roughly 79% were seen once. The germline V and J ends were trimmed by 4 bases and 3 bases, with 16 bases remaining between them. Germline V gene data show CDR1 as SGHRS and CDR2 as YFSETQ. The CDR3 spans 16 residues. The gene calls are TRBV5-1 and TRBJ1-4, with D maybe TRBD1 (5 bases). Sequenced here: peripheral blood, sampled from a patient treated with radiotherapy plus ipilimumab. The clonotype comes from a human donor with non-small cell lung cancer that progressed on radiotherapy plus ipilimumab. DNA for the CDR3: TGCGCCAGCAGCCCGACGACAGCGGGGGCTAATGAAAAACTGTTTTTT. This codes for CASSPTTAGANEKLFF.